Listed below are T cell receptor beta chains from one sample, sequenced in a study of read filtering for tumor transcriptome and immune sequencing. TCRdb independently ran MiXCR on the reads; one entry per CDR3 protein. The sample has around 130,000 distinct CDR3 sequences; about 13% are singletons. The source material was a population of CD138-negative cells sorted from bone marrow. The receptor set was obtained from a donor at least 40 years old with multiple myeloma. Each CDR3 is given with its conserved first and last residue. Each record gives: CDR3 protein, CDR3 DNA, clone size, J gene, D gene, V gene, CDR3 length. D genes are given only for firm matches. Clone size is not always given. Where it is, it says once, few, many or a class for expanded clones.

CSARDSTGGTYEQYF TGCAGTGCTAGAGATTCAACGGGAGGTACCTACGAGCAGTACTTC many TRBJ2-7 TRBD2 TRBV20-1 15
CASSFRAQETQYF TGTGCCAGCAGCTTCAGGGCCCAAGAGACCCAGTACTTC many TRBJ2-5 . TRBV7-2 13
CASSLASGNTDTQYF TGTGCCAGCAGTCTTGCTAGCGGGAACACAGATACGCAGTATTTT many TRBJ2-3 TRBD2 TRBV7-6 15
CASSLAGSQPFF TGTGCCAGCAGCTTAGCAGGGTCACAACCGTTCTTC many TRBJ2-1 . TRBV7-8 12
CASTFPSGGYNEQFF TGTGCCAGCACCTTCCCTAGCGGGGGTTACAATGAGCAGTTCTTC many TRBJ2-1 TRBD2 TRBV7-8 15
CASSFVVQGITEAFF TGTGCCAGCAGTTTCGTAGTACAGGGTATAACTGAAGCTTTCTTT many TRBJ1-1 . TRBV7-9 15
CSAREEEKLFF TGCAGTGCTAGAGAGGAGGAAAAACTGTTTTTT many TRBJ1-4 . TRBV20-1 11
CASSSERDSQETQYF TGTGCCAGCAGTAGCGAACGGGACTCCCAAGAGACCCAGTACTTC few TRBJ2-5 . TRBV6-6 15
CASSLWAGEGYEQYF TGCGCCAGCAGCTTGTGGGCAGGAGAGGGGTACGAGCAGTACTTC many TRBJ2-7 . TRBV5-1 15
CSVTLSRTPEAFF TGCAGTGTTACACTTTCGAGGACTCCTGAAGCTTTCTTT few TRBJ1-1 . TRBV20-1 13
CASSFGAGGWETQYF TGCGCCAGCAGCTTTGGAGCGGGAGGATGGGAGACCCAGTACTTC many TRBJ2-5 TRBD2 TRBV5-1 15
CASSLVERISGNEQFF TGTGCCAGCAGCTTAGTTGAGCGCATTTCTGGGAATGAGCAGTTCTTC many TRBJ2-1 . TRBV7-6 16
CASREDSEAFF TGTGCCAGCAGGGAGGACTCTGAAGCTTTCTTT many TRBJ1-1 . TRBV6-5 11
CASNTPGGGRRADTQYF TGTGCCAGCAACACGCCGGGGGGGGGACGGAGGGCAGATACGCAGTATTTT few TRBJ2-3 TRBD2 TRBV5-4 17
CASQQTYNEQFF TGTGCCAGCCAGCAGACCTACAATGAGCAGTTCTTC many TRBJ2-1 . TRBV6-2/TRBV6-3 12
CASSTQGGGRTGELFF TGTGCCAGCAGCACACAGGGAGGGGGCCGAACCGGGGAGCTGTTTTTT . TRBJ2-2 . TRBV11-3 16
CASSRIRPAGDTGELFF TGTGCCAGTAGCCGAATTCGCCCAGCGGGAGACACCGGGGAGCTGTTTTTT many TRBJ2-2 TRBD2 TRBV19 17
CASRGTSGMDEQFF TGCGCCAGCAGAGGGACTAGCGGTATGGATGAGCAGTTCTTC many TRBJ2-1 TRBD2 TRBV10-2 14
CASSVGEGESEQYF TGTGCCAGCAGCGTAGGCGAGGGGGAGAGCGAGCAGTACTTC many TRBJ2-7 . TRBV9 14
CASSEFRGLGELFF TGTGCCAGCAGTGAATTCAGGGGGCTCGGGGAGCTGTTTTTT many TRBJ2-2 TRBD1 TRBV2 14
CSASGGRFRNEQFF TGCAGTGCTAGCGGCGGGAGGTTTAGGAATGAGCAGTTCTTC few TRBJ2-1 TRBD2 TRBV20-1 14
CSASLGLAGGPFRIGQETQYF TGCAGTGCTAGCTTGGGACTAGCGGGAGGGCCATTTCGGATAGGACAAGAGACCCAGTACTTC many TRBJ2-5 TRBD2 TRBV20-1 21
CATSRDSPGAVGQPQHF TGTGCCACCAGCAGAGATTCGCCGGGGGCTGTCGGCCAGCCCCAGCATTTT few TRBJ1-5 . TRBV15 17
CASSVGLAGVLGEQYF TGTGCCAGCAGCGTAGGACTAGCGGGAGTTCTAGGCGAGCAGTACTTC many TRBJ2-7 TRBD2 TRBV9 16
CASSQLGTANSYMNTEAFF TGCGCCAGCAGCCAACTTGGGACGGCGAACTCTTACATGAACACTGAAGCTTTCTTT many TRBJ1-1 . TRBV4-3 19
CSARDSSAGLVEQYF TGCAGTGCTAGAGATTCCAGCGCGGGTTTGGTTGAGCAGTACTTC many TRBJ2-7 . TRBV20-1 15
CSVQTSGRSTDTQYF TGCAGCGTGCAAACTAGCGGGAGAAGCACAGATACGCAGTATTTT many TRBJ2-3 TRBD2 TRBV29-1 15
CSVETSGAYEQYF TGCAGCGTTGAGACTAGCGGTGCCTACGAGCAGTACTTC many TRBJ2-7 TRBD2 TRBV29-1 13
CASSLVAGVTDTQYF TGTGCCAGCAGCCTTGTAGCGGGGGTCACAGATACGCAGTATTTT many TRBJ2-3 TRBD2 TRBV4-2 15
CSAYTNKDRGLQSTEAFF TGCAGTGCTTATACTAACAAGGACAGGGGGCTACAAAGCACTGAAGCTTTCTTT . TRBJ1-1 TRBD1 TRBV20-1 18
CASSVGASGNYNEQFF TGTGCCAGCAGCGTAGGGGCTAGCGGGAACTACAATGAGCAGTTCTTC many TRBJ2-1 TRBD2 TRBV9 16
CASGGASYNEQFF TGCGCCAGTGGGGGGGCCTCCTACAATGAGCAGTTCTTC many TRBJ2-1 . TRBV5-1 13
CASSRAGGNEKLFF TGTGCCAGCAGCCGCGCGGGGGGAAATGAAAAACTGTTTTTT many TRBJ1-4 . TRBV6-6 14
CASSPDSLGTQYF TGTGCCAGCAGTCCCGACAGCCTTGGGACCCAGTACTTC . TRBJ2-5 . TRBV27 13
CASRQGTGANVLTF TGTGCCAGCAGGCAGGGTACAGGGGCCAACGTCCTGACTTTC many TRBJ2-6 . TRBV27 14
CASRTGTVLYEQYF TGTGCCAGCAGAACCGGGACGGTGCTCTACGAGCAGTACTTC many TRBJ2-7 . TRBV28 14
CASSPDFSNTGELFF TGTGCCAGCAGCCCGGACTTCTCAAACACCGGGGAGCTGTTTTTT many TRBJ2-2 . TRBV7-2 15
CASSSGPGWYEQYF TGTGCCAGCAGCTCCGGCCCGGGGTGGTACGAGCAGTACTTC many TRBJ2-7 . TRBV7-9 14
CASSLGPRSFYGYTF TGTGCCAGCAGCTTAGGTCCCCGCTCCTTCTATGGCTACACCTTC many TRBJ1-2 . TRBV13 15
CASSHRNKGLAGVYF TGTGCCAGCAGCCACCGAAACAAGGGACTAGCGGGAGTGTACTTC . TRBJ2-7 TRBD2 TRBV13 15
CSVVGGGYNEQFF TGCAGCGTTGTTGGCGGGGGCTACAATGAGCAGTTCTTC many TRBJ2-1 TRBD2 TRBV29-1 13
CASADSNSGNTIYF TGTGCTAGTGCCGACAGTAACTCTGGAAACACCATATATTTT many TRBJ1-3 . TRBV12-5 14